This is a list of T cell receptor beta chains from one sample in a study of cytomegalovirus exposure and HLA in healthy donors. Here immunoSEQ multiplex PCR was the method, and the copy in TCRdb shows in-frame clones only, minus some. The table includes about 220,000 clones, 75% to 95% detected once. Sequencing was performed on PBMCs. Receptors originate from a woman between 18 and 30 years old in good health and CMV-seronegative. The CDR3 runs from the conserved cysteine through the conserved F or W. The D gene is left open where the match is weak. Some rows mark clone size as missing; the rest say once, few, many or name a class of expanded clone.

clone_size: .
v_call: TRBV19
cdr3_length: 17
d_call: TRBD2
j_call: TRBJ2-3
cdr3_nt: TGTGCCAGTAGTATAGATCCGATTCGCGGGAGCGATGATACGCAGTATTTT
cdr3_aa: CASSIDPIRGSDDTQYF

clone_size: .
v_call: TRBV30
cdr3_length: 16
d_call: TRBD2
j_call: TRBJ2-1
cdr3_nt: TGTGCCTGGAAGGCACTAGCGGGAGTAAAATCCAATGAGCAGTTCTTC
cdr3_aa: CAWKALAGVKSNEQFF

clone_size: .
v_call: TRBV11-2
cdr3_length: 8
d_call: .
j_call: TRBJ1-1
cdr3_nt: TGTGCCAGCAGCCAAAATTTCTTT
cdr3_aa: CASSQNFF

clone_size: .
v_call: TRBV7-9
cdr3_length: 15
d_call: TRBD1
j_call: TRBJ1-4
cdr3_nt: TGTGCCAGCAGCCGGGGACAGGGGAGTGGAGAAAAACTGTTTTTT
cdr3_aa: CASSRGQGSGEKLFF

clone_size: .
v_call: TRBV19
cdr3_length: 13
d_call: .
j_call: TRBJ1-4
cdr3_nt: TGTGCCAGTAGTATAGATCTATATCAAAAACTGTTTTTT
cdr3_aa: CASSIDLYQKLFF

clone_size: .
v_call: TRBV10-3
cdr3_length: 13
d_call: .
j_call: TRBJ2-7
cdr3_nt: TGTGCCATCAGTGAGACAGGGAATTACGAGCAGTACTTC
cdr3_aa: CAISETGNYEQYF

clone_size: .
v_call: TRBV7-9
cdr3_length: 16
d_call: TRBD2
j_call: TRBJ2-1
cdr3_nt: TGTGCCAGCAGCTTAGCTGAAGCGGGAGGGCCACATGAGCAGTTCTTC
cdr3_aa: CASSLAEAGGPHEQFF

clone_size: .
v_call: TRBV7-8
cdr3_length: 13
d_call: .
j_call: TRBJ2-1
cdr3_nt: TGTGCCAGCAGCTTAAGTGACTATGATGAGCAGTTCTTC
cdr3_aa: CASSLSDYDEQFF

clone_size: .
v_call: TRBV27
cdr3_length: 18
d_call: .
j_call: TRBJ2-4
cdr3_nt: TGTGCCAGCAGTAAAACTCCGGGACATTATCTAGCCAAAAACATTCAGTACTTC
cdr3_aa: CASSKTPGHYLAKNIQYF

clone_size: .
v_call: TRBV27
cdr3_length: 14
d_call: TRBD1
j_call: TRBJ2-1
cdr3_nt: TGTGCCAGCAGTTTAACAGGGGTCTACAATGAGCAGTTCTTC
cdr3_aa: CASSLTGVYNEQFF

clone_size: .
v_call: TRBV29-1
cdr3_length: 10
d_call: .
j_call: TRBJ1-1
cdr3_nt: TGCAGCGTTGGAGGGAATGAAGCTTTCTTT
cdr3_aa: CSVGGNEAFF

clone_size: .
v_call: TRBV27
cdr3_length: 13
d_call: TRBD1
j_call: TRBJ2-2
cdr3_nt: TGTGCCAGCAGTTCAACAGGGGACGGGGAGCTGTTTTTT
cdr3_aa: CASSSTGDGELFF

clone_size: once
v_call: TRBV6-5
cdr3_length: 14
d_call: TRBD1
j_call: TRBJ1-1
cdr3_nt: TGTGCCAGCAGATTTCGCTCAGGGGGCACTGAAGCTTTCTTT
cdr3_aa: CASRFRSGGTEAFF

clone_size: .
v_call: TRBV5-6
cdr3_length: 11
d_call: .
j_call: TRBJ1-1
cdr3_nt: TGTGCCAGCAGCCAAAACACTGAAGCTTTCTTT
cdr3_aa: CASSQNTEAFF

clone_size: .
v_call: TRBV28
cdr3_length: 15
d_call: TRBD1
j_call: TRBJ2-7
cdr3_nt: TGTGCCAGCAGTTTATCGGACAGGAGAACCTACGAGCAGTACTTC
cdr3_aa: CASSLSDRRTYEQYF

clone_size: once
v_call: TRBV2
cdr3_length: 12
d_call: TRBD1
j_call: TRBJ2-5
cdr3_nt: TGTGCCAGCACAGGGGGCCTATTGACCCAGTACTTC
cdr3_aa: CASTGGLLTQYF

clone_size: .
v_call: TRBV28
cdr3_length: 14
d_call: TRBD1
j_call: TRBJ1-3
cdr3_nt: TGTGCCAGCAGTTCAGGGGGCGCTGGAAACACCATATATTTT
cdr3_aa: CASSSGGAGNTIYF

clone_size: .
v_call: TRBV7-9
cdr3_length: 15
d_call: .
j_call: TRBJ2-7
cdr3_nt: TGTGCCAGCAGCAGAGGGAGACAGGAAGGATACGAGCAGTACTTC
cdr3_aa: CASSRGRQEGYEQYF

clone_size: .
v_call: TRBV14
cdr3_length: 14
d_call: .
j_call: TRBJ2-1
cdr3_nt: TGTGCCAGCAGCCAGGCGGGTCCCTACAATGAGCAGTTCTTC
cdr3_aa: CASSQAGPYNEQFF

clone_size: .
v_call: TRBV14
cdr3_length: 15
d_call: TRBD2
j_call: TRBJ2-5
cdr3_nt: TGTGCCAGCAGCCAAGAGGCTAGCGGGAGGGGGACCCAGTACTTC
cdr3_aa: CASSQEASGRGTQYF

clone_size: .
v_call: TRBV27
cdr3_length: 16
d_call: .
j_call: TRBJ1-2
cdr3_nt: TGTGCCAGCAGTTTATCCTCCCGGGCCTACAGGGCTGGCTACACCTTC
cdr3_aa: CASSLSSRAYRAGYTF

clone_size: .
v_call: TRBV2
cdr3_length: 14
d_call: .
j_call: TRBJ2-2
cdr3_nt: TGTGCCAGCAAGCTACAGGCTAACACCGGGGAGCTGTTTTTT
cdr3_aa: CASKLQANTGELFF

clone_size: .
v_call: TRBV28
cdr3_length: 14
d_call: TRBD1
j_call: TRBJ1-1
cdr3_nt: TGTGCCAGCCGTCCCGGGACAGGGGGCACTGAAGCTTTCTTT
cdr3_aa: CASRPGTGGTEAFF

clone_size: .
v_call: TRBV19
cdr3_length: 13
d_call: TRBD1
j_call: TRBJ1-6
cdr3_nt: TGTGCCAGTAGTAGACAGGGGAGTTCACCCCTCCACTTT
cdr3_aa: CASSRQGSSPLHF

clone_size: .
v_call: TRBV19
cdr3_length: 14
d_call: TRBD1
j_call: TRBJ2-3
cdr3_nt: TGTGCCAGTAGTATGGACAGGGCCACAGATACGCAGTATTTT
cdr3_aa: CASSMDRATDTQYF

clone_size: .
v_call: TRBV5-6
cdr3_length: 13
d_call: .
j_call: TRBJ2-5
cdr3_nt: TGTGCCAGCAGCTTGGGACTCCAAGAGACCCAGTACTTC
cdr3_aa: CASSLGLQETQYF